This TCR beta chain came from a study of beta chain features in type 1 diabetes. The study's findings and limits: Moderately but significantly shorter TCRB CDR3s were found in Type 1 diabetes patients in all four CD4+ subsets.

This clone was recorded a few times. The antigen is undetermined. CDR3 length equals 15 residues. After removal of 2 bases from V and 3 bases from J, the junction contained 7 bases not matched to a gene. Investigators reverse transcribed all isolated RNA, so they sequenced expressed TCRB transcripts. Naive, central memory and regulatory T cell samples yielded around 3.5 million reads on average. Assay: immunoSEQ multiplex PCR; the TCRdb copy retains only in-frame clones and omits some. The data show around 130,000 clones, around 9% seen once. The receptor was isolated from a young man with type 1 diabetes. The specimen sequenced was central memory CD4+ T cells from blood. J is TRBJ2-7 and V is TRBV23-1, with 7 bases identical to TRBD1. TRBV23-1 is an ORF, and what it does is uncertain. The CDR3 DNA reads TGCGCCAGCAGTCAACCGGACAGGAACAGCTACGAGCAGTACTTC. Translated: CASSQPDRNSYEQYF.